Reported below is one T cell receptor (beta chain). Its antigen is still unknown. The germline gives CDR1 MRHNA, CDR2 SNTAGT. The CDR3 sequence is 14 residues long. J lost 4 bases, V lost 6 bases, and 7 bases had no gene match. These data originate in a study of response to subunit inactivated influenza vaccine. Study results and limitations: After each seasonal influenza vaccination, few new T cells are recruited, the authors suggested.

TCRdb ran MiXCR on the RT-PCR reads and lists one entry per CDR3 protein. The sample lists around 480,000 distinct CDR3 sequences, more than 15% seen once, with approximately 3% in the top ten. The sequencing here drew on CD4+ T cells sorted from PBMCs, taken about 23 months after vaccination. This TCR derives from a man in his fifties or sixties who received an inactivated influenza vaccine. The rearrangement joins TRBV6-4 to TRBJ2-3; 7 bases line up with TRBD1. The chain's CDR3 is CASSEGTASDTQYF. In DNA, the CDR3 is TGTGCCAGCAGCGAAGGGACAGCTTCAGATACGCAGTATTTT.